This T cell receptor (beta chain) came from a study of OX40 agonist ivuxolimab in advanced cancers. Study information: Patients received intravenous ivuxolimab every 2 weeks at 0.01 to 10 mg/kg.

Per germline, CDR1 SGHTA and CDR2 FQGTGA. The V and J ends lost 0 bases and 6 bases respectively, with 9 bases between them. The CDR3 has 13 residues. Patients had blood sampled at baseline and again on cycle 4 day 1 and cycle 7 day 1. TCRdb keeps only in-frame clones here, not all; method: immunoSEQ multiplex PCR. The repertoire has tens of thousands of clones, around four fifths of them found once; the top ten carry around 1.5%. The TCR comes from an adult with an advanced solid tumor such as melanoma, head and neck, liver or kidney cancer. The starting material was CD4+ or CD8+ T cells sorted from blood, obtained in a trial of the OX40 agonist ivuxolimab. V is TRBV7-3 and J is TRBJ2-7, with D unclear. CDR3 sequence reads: CASSLTSIGEQYF. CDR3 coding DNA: TGTGCCAGCAGCTTAACGAGTATAGGCGAGCAGTACTTC.